This TCR beta chain was documented in a study of blood T cell repertoires in COVID-19. Overall study: Acute and convalescent COVID-19 samples came from the United States, Italy and Spain. T cells, B-cell-depleted T cells, or PBMCs supplied cDNA or gDNA.

Germline-derived CDR1 and CDR2 are SGDLS and YYNGEE. CDR3 length: 15 amino acids. After removal of 4 bases from V and 4 bases from J, the junction contained 8 bases not matched to a gene. Under the authors' procedure: Amplified reference gene primers provided the basis for estimating nucleated cell counts. Sequencing used immunoSEQ multiplex PCR; TCRdb keeps in-frame clones, though not all of them. V, J and clone size are taken as reported in that table, and D and trimming were inferred from the DNA itself. The table has about 190,000 clones, roughly four fifths seen once. This clonotype was obtained from a man aged 25 to 45 with active or convalescent COVID-19. The sequencing sample was made of peripheral blood. This chain connects TRBV9 to TRBJ1-3; the match to TRBD1 covers 7 bases. The CDR3 region has the DNA TGTGCCAGCAGCCCGAGAACAGGGGTAGGAAACACCATATATTTT. This sequence encodes CASSPRTGVGNTIYF.